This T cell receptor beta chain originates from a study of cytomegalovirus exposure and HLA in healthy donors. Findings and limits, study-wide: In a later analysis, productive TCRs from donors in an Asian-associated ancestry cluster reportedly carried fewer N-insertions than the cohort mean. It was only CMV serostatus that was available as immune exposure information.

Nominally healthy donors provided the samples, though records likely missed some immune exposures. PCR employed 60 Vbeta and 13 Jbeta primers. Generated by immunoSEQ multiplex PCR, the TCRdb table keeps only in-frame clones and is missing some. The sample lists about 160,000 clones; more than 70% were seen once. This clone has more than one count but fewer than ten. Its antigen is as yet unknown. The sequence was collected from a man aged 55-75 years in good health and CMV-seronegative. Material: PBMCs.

CDR3 DNA sequence: TGTGCCAGCAGCTCGACAGGGCAGCCCCAGCATTTT. Its protein product is CASSSTGQPQHF. This rearrangement joins TRBV7-2 to TRBJ1-5; 7 bases are a match to TRBD1. From germline, CDR1 is SGHTA and CDR2 FQGNSA. After removal of 4 bases from V and 7 bases from J, the junction contained 1 base not matched to a gene. This CDR3 has 12 residues. Supplemented by reference TRBV7-2 and TRBJ1-5, the full variable domain reads GAGVSQSPSNKVTEKGKDVELRCDPISGHTALYWYRQSLGQGLEFLIYFQGNSAPDKSGLPSDRFSAERTGGSVSTLTIQRTQQEDSAVYLCASSSTGQPQHFGDGTRLSIL.